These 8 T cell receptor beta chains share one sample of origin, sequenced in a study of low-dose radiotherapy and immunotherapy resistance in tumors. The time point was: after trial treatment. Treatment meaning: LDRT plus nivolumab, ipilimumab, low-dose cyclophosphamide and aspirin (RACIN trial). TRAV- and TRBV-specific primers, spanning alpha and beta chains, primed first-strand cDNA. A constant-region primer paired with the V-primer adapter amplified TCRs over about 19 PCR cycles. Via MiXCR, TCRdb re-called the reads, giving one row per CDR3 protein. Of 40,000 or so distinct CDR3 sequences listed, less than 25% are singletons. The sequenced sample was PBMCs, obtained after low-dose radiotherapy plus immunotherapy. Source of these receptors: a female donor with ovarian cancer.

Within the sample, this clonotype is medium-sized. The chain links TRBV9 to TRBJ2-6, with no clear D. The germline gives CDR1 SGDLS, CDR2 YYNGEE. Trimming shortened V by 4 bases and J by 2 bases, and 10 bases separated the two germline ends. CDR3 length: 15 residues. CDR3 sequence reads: CASSPPGAGANVLTF. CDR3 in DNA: TGTGCCAGCAGCCCCCCGGGTGCTGGGGCCAACGTCCTGACTTTC.

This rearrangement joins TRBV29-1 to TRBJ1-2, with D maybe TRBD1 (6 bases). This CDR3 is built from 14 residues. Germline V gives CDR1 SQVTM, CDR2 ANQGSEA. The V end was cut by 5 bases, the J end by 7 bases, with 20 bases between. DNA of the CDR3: TGCAGCGTTCAGCGGACAGTCCCGTCTTTTGGCTACACCTTC. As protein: CSVQRTVPSFGYTF. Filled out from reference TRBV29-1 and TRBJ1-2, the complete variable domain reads SAVISQKPSRDICQRGTSLTIQCQVDSQVTMMFWYRQQPGQSLTLIATANQGSEATYESGFVIDKFPISRPNLTFSTLTVSNMSPEDSSIYLCSVQRTVPSFGYTFGSGTRLTVV.

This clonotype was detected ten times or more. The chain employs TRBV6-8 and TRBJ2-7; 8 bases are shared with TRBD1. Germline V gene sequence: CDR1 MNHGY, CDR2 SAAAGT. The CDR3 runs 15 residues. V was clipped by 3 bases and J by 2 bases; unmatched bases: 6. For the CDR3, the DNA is TGTGCCAGCAGTTATGCTATACAGGGGGCCTACGAGCAGTACTTC. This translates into CASSYAIQGAYEQYF.

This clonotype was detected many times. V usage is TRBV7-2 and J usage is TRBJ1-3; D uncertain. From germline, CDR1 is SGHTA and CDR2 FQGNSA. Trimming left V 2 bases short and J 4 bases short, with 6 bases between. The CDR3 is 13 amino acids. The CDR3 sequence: CASSLQSGNTIYF. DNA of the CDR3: TGTGCCAGCAGCTTACAGTCAGGAAACACCATATATTTT.

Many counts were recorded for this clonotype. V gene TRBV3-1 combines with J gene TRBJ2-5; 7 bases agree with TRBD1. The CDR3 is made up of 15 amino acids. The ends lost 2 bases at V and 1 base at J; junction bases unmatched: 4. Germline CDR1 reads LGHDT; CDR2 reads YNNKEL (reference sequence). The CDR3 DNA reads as TGTGCCAGCAGCCAAAAAAGGACAGGCCAAGAGACCCAGTACTTC. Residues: CASSQKRTGQETQYF.

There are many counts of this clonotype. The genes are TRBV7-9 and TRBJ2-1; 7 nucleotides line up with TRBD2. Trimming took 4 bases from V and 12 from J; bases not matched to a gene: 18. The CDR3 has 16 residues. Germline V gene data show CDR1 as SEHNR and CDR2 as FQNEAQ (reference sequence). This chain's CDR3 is CASSSATSALPPGQFF. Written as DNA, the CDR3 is TGTGCCAGCAGCTCGGCTACTAGCGCCCTCCCCCCGGGGCAGTTCTTC.

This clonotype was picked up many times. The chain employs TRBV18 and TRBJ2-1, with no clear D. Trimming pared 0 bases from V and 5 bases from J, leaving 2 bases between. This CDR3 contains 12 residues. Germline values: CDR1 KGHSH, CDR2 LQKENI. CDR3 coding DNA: TGTGCCAGCTCACCACCGAACAATGAGCAGTTCTTC. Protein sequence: CASSPPNNEQFF.

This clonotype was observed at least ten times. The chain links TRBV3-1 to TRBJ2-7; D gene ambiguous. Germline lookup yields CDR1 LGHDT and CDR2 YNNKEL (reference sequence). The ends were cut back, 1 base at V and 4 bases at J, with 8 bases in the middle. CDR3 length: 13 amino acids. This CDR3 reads CASSQGSNYEQYF. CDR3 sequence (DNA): TGTGCCAGCAGCCAAGGATCAAATTACGAGCAGTACTTC.